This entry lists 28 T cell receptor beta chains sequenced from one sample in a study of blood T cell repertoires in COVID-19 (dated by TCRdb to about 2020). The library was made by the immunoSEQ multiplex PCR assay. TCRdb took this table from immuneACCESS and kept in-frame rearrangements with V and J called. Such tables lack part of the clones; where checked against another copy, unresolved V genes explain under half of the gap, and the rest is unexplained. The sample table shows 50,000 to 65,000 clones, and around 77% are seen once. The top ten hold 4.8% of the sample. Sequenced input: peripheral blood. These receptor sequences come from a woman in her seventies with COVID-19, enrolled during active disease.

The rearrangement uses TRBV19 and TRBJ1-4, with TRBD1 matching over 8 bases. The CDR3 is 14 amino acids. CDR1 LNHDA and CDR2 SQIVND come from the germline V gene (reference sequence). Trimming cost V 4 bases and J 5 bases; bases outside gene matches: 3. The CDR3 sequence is CASSNRGDNEKLFF. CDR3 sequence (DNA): TGTGCCAGTAGTAACAGGGGGGACAATGAAAAACTGTTTTTT. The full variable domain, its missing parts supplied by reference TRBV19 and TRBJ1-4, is DGGITQSPKYLFRKEGQNVTLSCEQNLNHDAMYWYRQDPGQGLRLIYYSQIVNDFQKGDIAEGYSVSREKKESFPLTVTSAQKNPTAFYLCASSNRGDNEKLFFGSGTQLSVL.

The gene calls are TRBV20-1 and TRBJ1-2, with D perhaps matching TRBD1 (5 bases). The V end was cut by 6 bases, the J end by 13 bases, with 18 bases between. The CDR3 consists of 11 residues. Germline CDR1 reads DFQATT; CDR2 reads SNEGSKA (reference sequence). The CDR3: CSATAGDVSTF. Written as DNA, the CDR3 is TGCAGTGCCACAGCGGGGGATGTATCCACCTTC.

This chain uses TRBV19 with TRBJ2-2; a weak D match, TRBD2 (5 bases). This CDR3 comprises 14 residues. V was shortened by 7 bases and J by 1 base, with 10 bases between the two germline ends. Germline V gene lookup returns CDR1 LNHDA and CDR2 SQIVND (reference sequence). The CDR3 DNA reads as TGTGCCAGTAAATCAGAGGGGAACACCGGGGAGCTGTTTTTT. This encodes CASKSEGNTGELFF.

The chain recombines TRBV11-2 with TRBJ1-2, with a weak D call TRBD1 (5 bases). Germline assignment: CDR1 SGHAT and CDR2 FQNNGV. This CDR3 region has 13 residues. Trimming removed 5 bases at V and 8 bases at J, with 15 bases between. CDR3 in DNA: TGTGCCAGCAGCCCGGGGGGTCGTCAGGGCTACACCTTC. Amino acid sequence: CASSPGGRQGYTF.

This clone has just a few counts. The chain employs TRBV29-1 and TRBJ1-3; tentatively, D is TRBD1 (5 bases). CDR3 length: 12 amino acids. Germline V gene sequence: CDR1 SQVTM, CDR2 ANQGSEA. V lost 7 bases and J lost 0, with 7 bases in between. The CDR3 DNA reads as TGCAGCGGACAGAGCTCTGGAAACACCATATATTTT. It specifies CSGQSSGNTIYF.

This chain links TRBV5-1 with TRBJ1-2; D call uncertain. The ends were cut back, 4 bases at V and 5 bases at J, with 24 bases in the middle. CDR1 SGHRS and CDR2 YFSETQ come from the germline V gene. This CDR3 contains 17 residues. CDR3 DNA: TGCGCCAGCAGCCTACCGGGGATCTCTAAGGAGCTTTATGGCTACACCTTC. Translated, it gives CASSLPGISKELYGYTF.

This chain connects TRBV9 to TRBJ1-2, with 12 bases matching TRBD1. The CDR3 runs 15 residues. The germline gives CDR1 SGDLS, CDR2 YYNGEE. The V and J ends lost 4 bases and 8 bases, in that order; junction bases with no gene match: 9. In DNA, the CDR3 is TGTGCCAGCAGCTCCTTGGGACAGGGGGCGGGCGGCTACACCTTC. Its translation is CASSSLGQGAGGYTF. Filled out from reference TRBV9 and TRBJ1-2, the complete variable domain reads DSGVTQTPKHLITATGQRVTLRCSPRSGDLSVYWYQQSLDQGLQFLIQYYNGEERAKGNILERFSAQQFPDLHSELNLSSLELGDSALYFCASSSLGQGAGGYTFGSGTRLTVV.

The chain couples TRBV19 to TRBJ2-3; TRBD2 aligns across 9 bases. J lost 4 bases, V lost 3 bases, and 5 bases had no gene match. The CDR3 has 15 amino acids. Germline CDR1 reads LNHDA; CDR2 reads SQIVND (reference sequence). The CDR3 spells CASSISGGSADTQYF. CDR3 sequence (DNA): TGTGCCAGTAGTATTAGCGGGGGATCGGCAGATACGCAGTATTTT.

The CDR3 loop reads CASSRGSNYADTQYF. The CDR3 DNA sequence: TGTGCCAGCAGCCGCGGCTCGAATTACGCGGATACGCAGTATTTT. The chain joins TRBV3-1 (or the pseudogene TRBV3-2) to TRBJ2-3; D is unresolved. This CDR3 region has 15 residues. Germline-derived CDR1 and CDR2 are LGHDT and YNNKEL (reference sequence). The ends were cut back, 4 bases at V and 6 bases at J, with 17 bases in the middle.

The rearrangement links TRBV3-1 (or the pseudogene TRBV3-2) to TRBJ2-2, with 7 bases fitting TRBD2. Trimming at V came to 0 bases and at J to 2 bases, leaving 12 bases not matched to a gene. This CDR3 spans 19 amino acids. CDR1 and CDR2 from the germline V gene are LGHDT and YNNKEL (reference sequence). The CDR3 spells CASSQERPYGRANTGELFF. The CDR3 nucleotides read TGTGCCAGCAGCCAAGAACGGCCCTATGGGAGGGCTAACACCGGGGAGCTGTTTTTT.

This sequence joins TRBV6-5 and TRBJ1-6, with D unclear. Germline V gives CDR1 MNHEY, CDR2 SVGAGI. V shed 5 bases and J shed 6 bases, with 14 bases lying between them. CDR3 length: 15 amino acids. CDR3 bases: TGTGCCAGCAGTCTTCCGGGTTTCCCTAATTCACCCCTCCACTTT. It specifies CASSLPGFPNSPLHF.

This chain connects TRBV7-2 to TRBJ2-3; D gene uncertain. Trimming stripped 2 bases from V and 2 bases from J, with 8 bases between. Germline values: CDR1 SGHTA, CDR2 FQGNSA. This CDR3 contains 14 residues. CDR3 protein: CASSLNRVTDTQYF. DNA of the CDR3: TGTGCCAGCAGCTTAAACCGAGTCACAGATACGCAGTATTTT. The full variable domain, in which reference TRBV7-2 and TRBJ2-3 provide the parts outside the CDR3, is GAGVSQSPSNKVTEKGKDVELRCDPISGHTALYWYRQSLGQGLEFLIYFQGNSAPDKSGLPSDRFSAERTGGSVSTLTIQRTQQEDSAVYLCASSLNRVTDTQYFGPGTRLTVL.

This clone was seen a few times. This chain's CDR3 is CASSPGQGSTDTQYF. DNA for the CDR3: TGTGCCAGCAGTCCTGGACAGGGTTCGACAGATACGCAGTATTTT. J is TRBJ2-3 and V is TRBV2; 8 bases are shared with TRBD1. The V gene's germline CDR1 is SNHLY and CDR2 FYNNEI. The CDR3 runs to 15 residues. V gave up 5 bases and J gave up 3 bases; unmatched junction bases: 7. The full variable domain, completed using reference TRBV2 and TRBJ2-3, is EPEVTQTPSHQVTQMGQEVILRCVPISNHLYFYWYRQILGQKVEFLVSFYNNEISEKSEIFDDQFSVERPDGSNFTLKIRSTKLEDSAMYFCASSPGQGSTDTQYFGPGTRLTVL.

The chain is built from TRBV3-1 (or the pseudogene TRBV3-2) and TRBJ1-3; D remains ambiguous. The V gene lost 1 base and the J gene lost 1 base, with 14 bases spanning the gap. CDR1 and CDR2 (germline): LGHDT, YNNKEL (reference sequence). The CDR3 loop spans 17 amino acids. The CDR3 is CASSQGERLLSGNTIYF. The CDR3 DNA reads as TGTGCCAGCAGCCAAGGGGAGAGGTTATTATCTGGAAACACCATATATTTT.

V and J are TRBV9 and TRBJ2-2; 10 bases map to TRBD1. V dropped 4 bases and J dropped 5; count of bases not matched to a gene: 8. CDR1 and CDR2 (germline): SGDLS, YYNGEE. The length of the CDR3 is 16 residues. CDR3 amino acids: CASSPRQGAGTGELFF. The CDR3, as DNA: TGTGCCAGCAGCCCCCGACAGGGGGCGGGTACCGGGGAGCTGTTTTTT.

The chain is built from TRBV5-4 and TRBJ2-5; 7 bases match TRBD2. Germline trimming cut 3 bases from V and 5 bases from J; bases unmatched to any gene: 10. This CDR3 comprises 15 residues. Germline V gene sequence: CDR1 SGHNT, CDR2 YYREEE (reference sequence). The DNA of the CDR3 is TGTGCCAGCAGCTCACTGGGGGGGATGTTGGAGACCCAGTACTTC. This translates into CASSSLGGMLETQYF.

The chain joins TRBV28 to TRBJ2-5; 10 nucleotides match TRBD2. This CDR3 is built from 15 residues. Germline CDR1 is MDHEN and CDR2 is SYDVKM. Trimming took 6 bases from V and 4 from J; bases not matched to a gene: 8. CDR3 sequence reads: CASSYSGRWGETQYF. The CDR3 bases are TGTGCCAGCAGCTATAGCGGGAGGTGGGGAGAGACCCAGTACTTC.

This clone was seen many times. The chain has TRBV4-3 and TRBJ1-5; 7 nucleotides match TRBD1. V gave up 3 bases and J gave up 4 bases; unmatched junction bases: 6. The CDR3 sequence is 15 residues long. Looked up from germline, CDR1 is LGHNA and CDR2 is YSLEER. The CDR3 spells CASSHTTGANQPQHF. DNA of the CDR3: TGCGCCAGCAGCCACACAACAGGGGCGAATCAGCCCCAGCATTTT.

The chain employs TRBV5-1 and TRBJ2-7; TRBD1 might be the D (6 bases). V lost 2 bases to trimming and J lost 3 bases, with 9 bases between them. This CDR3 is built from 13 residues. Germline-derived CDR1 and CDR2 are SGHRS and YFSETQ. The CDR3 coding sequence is TGCGCCAGCAGCTTCGCAGGGGTCTACGAGCAGTACTTC. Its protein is CASSFAGVYEQYF.

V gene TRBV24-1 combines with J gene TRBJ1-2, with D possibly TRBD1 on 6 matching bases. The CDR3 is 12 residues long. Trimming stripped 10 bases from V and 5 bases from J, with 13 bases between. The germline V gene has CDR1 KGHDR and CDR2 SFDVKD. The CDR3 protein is CATSRGTYGYTF. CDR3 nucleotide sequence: TGTGCCACTTCGAGGGGGACGTATGGCTACACCTTC.

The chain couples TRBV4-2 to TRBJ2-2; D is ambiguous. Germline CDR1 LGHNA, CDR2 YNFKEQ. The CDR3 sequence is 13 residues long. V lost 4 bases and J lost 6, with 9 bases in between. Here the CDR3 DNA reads TGTGCCAGCAGCCCGCAGTTTTCCGGGGAGCTGTTTTTT. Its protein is CASSPQFSGELFF.

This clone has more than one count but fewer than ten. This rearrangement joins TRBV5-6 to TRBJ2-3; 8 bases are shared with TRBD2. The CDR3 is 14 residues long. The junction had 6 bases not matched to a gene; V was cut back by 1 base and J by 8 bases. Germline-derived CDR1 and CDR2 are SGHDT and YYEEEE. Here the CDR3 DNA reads TGTGCCAGCAGCTTGAGCGGCCGGGAGGGTACGCAGTATTTT. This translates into CASSLSGREGTQYF.

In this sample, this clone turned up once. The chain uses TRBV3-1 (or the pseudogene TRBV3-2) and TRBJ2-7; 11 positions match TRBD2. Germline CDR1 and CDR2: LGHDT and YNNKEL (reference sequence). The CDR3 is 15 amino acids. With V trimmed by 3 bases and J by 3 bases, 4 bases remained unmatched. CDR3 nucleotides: TGTGCCAGCAGCCAGCGGACTAGCGGGCACTACGAGCAGTACTTC. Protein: CASSQRTSGHYEQYF.

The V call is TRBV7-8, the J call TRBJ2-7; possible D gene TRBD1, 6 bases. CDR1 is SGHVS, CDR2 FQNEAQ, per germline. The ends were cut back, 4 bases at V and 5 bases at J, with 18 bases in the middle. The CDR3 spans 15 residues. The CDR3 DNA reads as TGTGCCAGCAGCTACAACAGGGTTTCATACGACGAGCAGTACTTC. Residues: CASSYNRVSYDEQYF.

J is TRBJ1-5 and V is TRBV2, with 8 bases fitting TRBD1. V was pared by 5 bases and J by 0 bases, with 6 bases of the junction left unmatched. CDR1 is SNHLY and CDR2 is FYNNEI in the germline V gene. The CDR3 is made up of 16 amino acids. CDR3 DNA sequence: TGTGCCAGCAGTCGGACAGGGCGAGATAGCAATCAGCCCCAGCATTTT. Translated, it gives CASSRTGRDSNQPQHF.

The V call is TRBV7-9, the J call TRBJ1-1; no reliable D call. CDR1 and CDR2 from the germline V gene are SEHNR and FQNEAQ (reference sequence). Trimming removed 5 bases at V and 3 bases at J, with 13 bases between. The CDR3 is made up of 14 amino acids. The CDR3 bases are TGTGCCAGCAGCGCCAGCGGTCTCCACACTGAAGCTTTCTTT. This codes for CASSASGLHTEAFF.

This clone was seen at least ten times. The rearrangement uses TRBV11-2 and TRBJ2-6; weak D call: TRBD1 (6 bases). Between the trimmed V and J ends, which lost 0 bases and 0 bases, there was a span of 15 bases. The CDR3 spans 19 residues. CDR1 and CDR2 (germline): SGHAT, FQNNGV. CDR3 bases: TGTGCCAGCAGCTTAGATCTCGACAGGCCCAGCTCTGGGGCCAACGTCCTGACTTTC. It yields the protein CASSLDLDRPSSGANVLTF.

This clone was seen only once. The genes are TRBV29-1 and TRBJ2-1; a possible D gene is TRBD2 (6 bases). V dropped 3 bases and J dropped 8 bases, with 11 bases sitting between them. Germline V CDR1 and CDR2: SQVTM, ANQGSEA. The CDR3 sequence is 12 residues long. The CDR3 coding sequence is TGCAGCGTTGATGGGAGCGGGCATGAGCAGTTCTTC. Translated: CSVDGSGHEQFF.